This entry concerns a single TCR beta chain. This sample was taken from a study of blood T cell repertoires in COVID-19. The overall study: From the United States, Italy and Spain came samples of acute and convalescent COVID-19.

Germline V gene data show CDR1 as SQVTM and CDR2 as ANQGSEA. This CDR3 is 12 amino acids long. V was pared by 5 bases and J by 6 bases, with 13 bases between. TCRdb's copy holds only in-frame clones and misses some; the assay was immunoSEQ multiplex PCR. The table records about 55,000 clones, 75% to 90% of them present only once. V and J are TRBV29-1 and TRBJ1-2; D is unclear. This TCR derives from a man aged 55 to 70 with acute or convalescent COVID-19. Sequencing was performed on peripheral blood. In nucleotides, the CDR3 is TGCAGCGTTAAACGGGAGCCGGATGGCTACACCTTC. This sequence encodes CSVKREPDGYTF.